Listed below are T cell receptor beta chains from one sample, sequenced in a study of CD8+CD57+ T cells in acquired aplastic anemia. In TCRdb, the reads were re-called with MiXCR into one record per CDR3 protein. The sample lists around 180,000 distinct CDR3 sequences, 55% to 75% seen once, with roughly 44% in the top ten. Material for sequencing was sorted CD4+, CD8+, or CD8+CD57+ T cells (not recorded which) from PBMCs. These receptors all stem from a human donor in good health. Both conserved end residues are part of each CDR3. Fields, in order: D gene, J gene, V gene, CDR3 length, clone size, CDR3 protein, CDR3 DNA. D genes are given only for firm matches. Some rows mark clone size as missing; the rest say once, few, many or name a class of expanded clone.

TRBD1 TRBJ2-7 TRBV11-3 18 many CASSLARLDRGHQPEQYF TGTGCCAGCAGCTTAGCCCGGTTAGACAGGGGACACCAACCAGAGCAGTACTTC
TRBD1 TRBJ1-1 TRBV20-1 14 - CSAETGTGNTEAFF TGCAGTGCTGAAACCGGGACAGGGAACACTGAAGCTTTCTTT
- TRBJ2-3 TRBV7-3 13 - CASGRGGGDTQYF TGTGCCAGCGGCAGGGGAGGAGGAGATACGCAGTATTTT
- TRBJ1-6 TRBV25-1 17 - CASRTTETGRPNSPLHF TGTGCCAGCAGGACTACTGAAACAGGCCGCCCAAATTCACCCCTCCACTTT
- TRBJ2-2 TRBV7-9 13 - CASSFRQTGELFF TGTGCCAGCAGCTTTCGACAGACCGGGGAGCTGTTTTTT
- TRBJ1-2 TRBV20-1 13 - CSARDRSNYGYTF TGCAGTGCTAGGGACAGATCTAACTATGGCTACACCTTC
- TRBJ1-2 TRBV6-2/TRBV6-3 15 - CASSYRGYLSGGYTF TGTGCCAGCAGTTACAGGGGATACCTATCTGGTGGCTACACCTTC
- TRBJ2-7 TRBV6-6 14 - CASSYDFPSYEQYF TGTGCCAGCAGTTACGACTTCCCCTCCTACGAGCAGTACTTC
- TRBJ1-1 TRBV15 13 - CATSKQQNTEAFF TGTGCCACCAGCAAACAGCAGAACACTGAAGCTTTCTTT
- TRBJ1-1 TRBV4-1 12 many CASSHSDIEAFF TGCGCCAGCAGCCATAGCGACATTGAAGCTTTCTTT
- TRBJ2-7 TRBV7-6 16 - CASSFVVTGRTYEQYF TGTGCCAGCAGCTTCGTTGTTACAGGAAGGACCTACGAGCAGTACTTC
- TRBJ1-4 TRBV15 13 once CATSSRSNEKLFF TGTGCCACCAGCTCCAGGTCTAATGAAAAACTGTTTTTT
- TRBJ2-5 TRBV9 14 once CASSVGSGSETQYF TGTGCCAGCAGCGTAGGCTCGGGTTCGGAAACCCAGTACTTC
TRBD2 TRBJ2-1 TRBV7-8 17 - CASSLNLAGVSYNEQFF TGTGCCAGCAGCTTAAACCTAGCGGGAGTTTCCTACAATGAGCAGTTCTTC
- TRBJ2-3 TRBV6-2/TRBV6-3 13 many CASSYSATDTQYF TGTGCCAGCAGTTACTCGGCTACAGATACGCAGTATTTT
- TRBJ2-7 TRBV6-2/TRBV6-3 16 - CASRKDLVSLSYEQYF TGTGCCAGCAGGAAAGATTTGGTCTCGCTCTCCTACGAGCAGTACTTC
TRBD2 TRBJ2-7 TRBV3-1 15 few CASSLGGTNSYEQYF TGTGCCAGCAGCCTCGGAGGGACTAACTCCTACGAGCAGTACTTC
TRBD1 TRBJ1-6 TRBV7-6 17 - CASSPTPGRDSNSPLHF TGTGCCAGCAGCCCCACACCTGGGCGGGACAGTAATTCACCCCTCCACTTT
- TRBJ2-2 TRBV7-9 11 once CASSRGVGLFF TGTGCCAGCAGCCGCGGAGTAGGGCTGTTTTTT
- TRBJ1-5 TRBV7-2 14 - CASSRLGGNQPQHF TGTGCCAGCAGCCGCCTGGGGGGGAATCAGCCCCAGCATTTT
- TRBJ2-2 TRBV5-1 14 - CATPVGSNTGELFF TGCGCCACGCCCGTGGGGTCGAACACCGGGGAGCTGTTTTTT
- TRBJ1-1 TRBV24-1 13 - CATSEGRGTEAFF TGTGCCACCAGTGAAGGGAGGGGCACTGAAGCTTTCTTT
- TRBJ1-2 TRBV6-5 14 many CASSKGTGTSGYTF TGTGCCAGCAGTAAGGGTACAGGGACGTCCGGCTACACCTTC